This TCR beta chain is drawn from a study of Graves' ophthalmopathy and Graves' hyperthyroidism. Overall study findings and caveats: Blood was where most expanded thyroid clonotypes above 0.001 frequency also turned up.

This CDR3 has 13 amino acids. CDR1 is SGHRS, CDR2 YFSETQ, per germline. The J segment lost 3 bases and the V segment lost 7 bases, leaving 5 bases of the junction unmatched. This clonotype was detected once. The antigen is undetermined. It may be a read error: a sequence one base away is much more abundant. As the template, RNA transcripts were used to amplify TCR beta CDR3 regions. HTBI primers were employed in first-round RT-PCR, then a second-round multiplex PCR followed. TCRdb processed the multiplex PCR reads anew with MiXCR; each CDR3 protein has one entry. The sample has 500,000 to 700,000 distinct CDR3 sequences, 35% to 40% seen once.

The V gene is TRBV5-1, the J gene TRBJ2-5; TRBD2 aligns across 8 bases. Sequencing input: peripheral blood or thyroid tissue (not recorded which). The source is an adult man with Graves' hyperthyroidism. The CDR3 nucleotides are TGCGCCAGCGGACACGGGGGGGAAGAGACCCAGTACTTC. Translated, it gives CASGHGGEETQYF.